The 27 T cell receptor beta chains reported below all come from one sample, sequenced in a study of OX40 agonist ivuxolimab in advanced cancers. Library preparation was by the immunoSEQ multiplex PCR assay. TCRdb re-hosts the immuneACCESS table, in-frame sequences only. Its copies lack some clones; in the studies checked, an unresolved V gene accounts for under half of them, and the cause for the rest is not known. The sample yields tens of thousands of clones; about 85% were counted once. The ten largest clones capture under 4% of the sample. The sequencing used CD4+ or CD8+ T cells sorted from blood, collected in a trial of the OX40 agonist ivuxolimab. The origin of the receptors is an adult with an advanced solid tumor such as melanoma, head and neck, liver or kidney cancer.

The CDR3 DNA is TGTGCCACCGCGATGCCCCCGGCCTACGAGCAGTACTTC. Amino acids: CATAMPPAYEQYF. This rearrangement joins TRBV10-3 to TRBJ2-7; D uncertain. The germline gives CDR1 ENHRY, CDR2 SYGVKD. CDR3 size: 13 residues. Trimming left V 10 bases short and J 2 bases short, with 15 bases between.

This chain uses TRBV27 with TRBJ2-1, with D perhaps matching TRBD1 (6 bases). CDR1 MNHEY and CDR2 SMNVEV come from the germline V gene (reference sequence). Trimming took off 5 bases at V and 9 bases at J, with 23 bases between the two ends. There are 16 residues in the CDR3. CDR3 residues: CASSPDSLLRYAEQFF. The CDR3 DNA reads TGTGCCAGCAGTCCGGACAGCCTCCTTAGGTATGCTGAGCAGTTCTTC.

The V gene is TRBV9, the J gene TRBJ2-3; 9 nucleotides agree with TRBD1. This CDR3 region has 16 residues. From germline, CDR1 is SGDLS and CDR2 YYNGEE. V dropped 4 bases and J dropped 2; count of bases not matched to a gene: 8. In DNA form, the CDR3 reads TGTGCCAGCAGCCCTTCGGACAGGGGACTCACAGATACGCAGTATTTT. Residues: CASSPSDRGLTDTQYF.

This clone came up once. The CDR3 protein is CASGRTSGNQETQYF. The CDR3 DNA sequence: TGTGCCAGCGGGAGGACTAGCGGGAACCAAGAGACCCAGTACTTC. The rearrangement joins TRBV6-4 to TRBJ2-5; the match to TRBD2 covers 12 bases. The ends lost 8 bases at V and 0 bases at J; junction bases unmatched: 4. Germline CDR1 is MRHNA and CDR2 is SNTAGT. This CDR3 comprises 15 residues.

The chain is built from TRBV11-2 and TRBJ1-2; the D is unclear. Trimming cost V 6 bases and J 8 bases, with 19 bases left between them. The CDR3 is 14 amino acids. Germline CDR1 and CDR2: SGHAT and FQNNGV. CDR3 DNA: TGTGCCAGCAGTCCCACACTGAGGTCGGAGGGCTACACCTTC. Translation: CASSPTLRSEGYTF.

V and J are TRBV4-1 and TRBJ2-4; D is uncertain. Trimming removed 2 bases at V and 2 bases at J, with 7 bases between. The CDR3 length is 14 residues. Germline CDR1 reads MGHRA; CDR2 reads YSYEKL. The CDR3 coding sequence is TGCGCCAGCAGCCAACTAGTACCCAAAAACATTCAGTACTTC. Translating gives CASSQLVPKNIQYF.

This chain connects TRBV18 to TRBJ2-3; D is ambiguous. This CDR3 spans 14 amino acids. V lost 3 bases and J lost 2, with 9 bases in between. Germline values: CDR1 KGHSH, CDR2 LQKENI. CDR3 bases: TGTGCCAGCTCACCTGAGACTTTCACAGATACGCAGTATTTT. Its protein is CASSPETFTDTQYF.

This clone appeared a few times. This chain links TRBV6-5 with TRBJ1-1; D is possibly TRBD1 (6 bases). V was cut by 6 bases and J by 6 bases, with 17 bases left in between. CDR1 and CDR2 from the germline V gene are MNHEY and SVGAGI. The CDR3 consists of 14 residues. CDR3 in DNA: TGTGCCAGCAGCTACAGGGCTGGAAGGGCTGAAGCTTTCTTT. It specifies CASSYRAGRAEAFF.

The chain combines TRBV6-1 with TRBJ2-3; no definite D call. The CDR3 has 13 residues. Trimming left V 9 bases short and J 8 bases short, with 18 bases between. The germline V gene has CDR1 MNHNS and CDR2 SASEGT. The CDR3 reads CASRRTGPATQYF. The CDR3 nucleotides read TGTGCCAGTCGTAGGACGGGTCCAGCTACGCAGTATTTT.

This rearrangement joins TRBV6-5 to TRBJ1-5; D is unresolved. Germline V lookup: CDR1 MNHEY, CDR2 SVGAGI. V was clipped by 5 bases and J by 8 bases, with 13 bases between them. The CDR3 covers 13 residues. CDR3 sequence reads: CASSGQASEPQHF. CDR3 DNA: TGTGCCAGCAGTGGGCAGGCTTCGGAGCCCCAGCATTTT.

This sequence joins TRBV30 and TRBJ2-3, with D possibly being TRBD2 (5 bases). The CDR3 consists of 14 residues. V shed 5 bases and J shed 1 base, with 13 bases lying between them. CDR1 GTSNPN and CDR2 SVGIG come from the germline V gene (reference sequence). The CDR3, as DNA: TGTGCCTGGCGAGCGGAGTCTCGCACAGATACGCAGTATTTT. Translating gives CAWRAESRTDTQYF.

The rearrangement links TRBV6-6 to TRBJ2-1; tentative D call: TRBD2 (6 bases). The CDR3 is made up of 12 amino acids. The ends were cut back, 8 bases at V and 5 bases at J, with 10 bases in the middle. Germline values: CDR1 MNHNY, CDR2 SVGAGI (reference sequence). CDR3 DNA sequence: TGTGCCAGCCAAACGGGGGACAATGAGCAGTTCTTC. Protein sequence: CASQTGDNEQFF.

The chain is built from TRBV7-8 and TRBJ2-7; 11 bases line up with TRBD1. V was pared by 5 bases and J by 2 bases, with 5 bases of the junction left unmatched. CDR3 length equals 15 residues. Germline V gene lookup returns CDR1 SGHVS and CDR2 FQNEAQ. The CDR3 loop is CASSPRDRGAYEQYF. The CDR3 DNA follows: TGTGCCAGCAGCCCGCGGGACAGGGGGGCCTACGAGCAGTACTTC. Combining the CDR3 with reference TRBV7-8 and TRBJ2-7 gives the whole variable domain GAGVSQSPRYKVAKRGQDVALRCDPISGHVSLFWYQQALGQGPEFLTYFQNEAQLDKSGLPSDRFFAERPEGSVSTLKIQRTQQEDSAVYLCASSPRDRGAYEQYFGPGTRLTVT.

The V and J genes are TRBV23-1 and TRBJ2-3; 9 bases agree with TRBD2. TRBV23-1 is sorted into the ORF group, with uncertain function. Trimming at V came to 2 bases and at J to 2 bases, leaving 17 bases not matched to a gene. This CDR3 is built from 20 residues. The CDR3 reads CASSQVVAGEHRYSTDTQYF. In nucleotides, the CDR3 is TGCGCCAGCAGTCAAGTGGTAGCGGGAGAACATAGGTATTCCACAGATACGCAGTATTTT.

The CDR3 nucleotides are TGCGCCAGCAGCCCTTTCGGTCCGGGAGGGCCGGTAGAGACCCAGTACTTC. Amino acid sequence: CASSPFGPGGPVETQYF. The chain combines TRBV5-1 with TRBJ2-5; TRBD2 matches at 8 bases. The V gene end was trimmed by 4 bases and the J gene end by 4 bases; junction bases not matched to a gene: 15. The CDR3 is made up of 17 amino acids. Germline V gives CDR1 SGHRS, CDR2 YFSETQ. The full variable domain, in which reference TRBV5-1 and TRBJ2-5 provide the parts outside the CDR3, is KAGVTQTPRYLIKTRGQQVTLSCSPISGHRSVSWYQQTPGQGLQFLFEYFSETQRNKGNFPGRFSGRQFSNSRSEMNVSTLELGDSALYLCASSPFGPGGPVETQYFGPGTRLLVL.

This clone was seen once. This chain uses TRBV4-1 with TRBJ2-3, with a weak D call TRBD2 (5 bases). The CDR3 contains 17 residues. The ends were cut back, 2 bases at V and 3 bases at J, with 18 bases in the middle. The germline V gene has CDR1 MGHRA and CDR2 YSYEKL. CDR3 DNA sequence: TGCGCCAGCAGCCAACCCACAATGGACTCGAGAACAGATACGCAGTATTTT. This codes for CASSQPTMDSRTDTQYF.

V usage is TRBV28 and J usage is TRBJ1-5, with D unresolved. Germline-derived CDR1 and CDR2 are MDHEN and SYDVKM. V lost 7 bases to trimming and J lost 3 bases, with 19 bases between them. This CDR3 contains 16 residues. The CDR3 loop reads CASTFSYSPNNQPQHF. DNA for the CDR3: TGTGCCAGCACCTTTTCTTATAGTCCTAACAATCAGCCCCAGCATTTT. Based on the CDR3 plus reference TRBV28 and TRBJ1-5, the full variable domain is DVKVTQSSRYLVKRTGEKVFLECVQDMDHENMFWYRQDPGLGLRLIYFSYDVKMKEKGDIPEGYSVSREKKERFSLILESASTNQTSMYLCASTFSYSPNNQPQHFGDGTRLSIL.

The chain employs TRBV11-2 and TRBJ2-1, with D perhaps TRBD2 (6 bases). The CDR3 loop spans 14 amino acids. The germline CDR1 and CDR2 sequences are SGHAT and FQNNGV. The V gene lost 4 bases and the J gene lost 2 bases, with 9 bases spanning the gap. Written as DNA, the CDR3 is TGTGCCAGCAGCTCGGGGGATCCCTACAATGAGCAGTTCTTC. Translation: CASSSGDPYNEQFF.

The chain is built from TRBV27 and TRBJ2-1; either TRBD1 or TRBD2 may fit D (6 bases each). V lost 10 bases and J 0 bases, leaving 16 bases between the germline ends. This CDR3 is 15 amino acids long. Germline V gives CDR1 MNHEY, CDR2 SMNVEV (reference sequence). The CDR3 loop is CATKGGTSSYNEQFF. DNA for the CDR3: TGTGCCACCAAAGGGGGGACGAGCTCCTACAATGAGCAGTTCTTC.

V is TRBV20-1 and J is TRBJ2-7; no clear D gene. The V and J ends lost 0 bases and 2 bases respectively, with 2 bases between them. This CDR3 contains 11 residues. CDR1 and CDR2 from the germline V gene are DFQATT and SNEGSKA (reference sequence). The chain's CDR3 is CSAREAYEQYF. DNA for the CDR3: TGCAGTGCTAGAGAAGCCTACGAGCAGTACTTC.

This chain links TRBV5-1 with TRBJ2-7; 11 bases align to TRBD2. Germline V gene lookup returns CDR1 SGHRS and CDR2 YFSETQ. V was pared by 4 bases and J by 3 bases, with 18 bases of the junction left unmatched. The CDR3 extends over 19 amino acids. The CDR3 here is CASSGTQSLAGGNYYEQYF. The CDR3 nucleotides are TGCGCCAGCAGCGGCACCCAATCCTTAGCGGGAGGGAACTACTACGAGCAGTACTTC.

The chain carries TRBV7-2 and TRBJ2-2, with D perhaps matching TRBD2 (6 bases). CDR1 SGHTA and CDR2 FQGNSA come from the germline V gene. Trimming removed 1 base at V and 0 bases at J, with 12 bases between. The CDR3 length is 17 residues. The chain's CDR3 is CASSLGTDYANTGELFF. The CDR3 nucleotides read TGTGCCAGCAGCTTAGGGACGGACTACGCGAACACCGGGGAGCTGTTTTTT.

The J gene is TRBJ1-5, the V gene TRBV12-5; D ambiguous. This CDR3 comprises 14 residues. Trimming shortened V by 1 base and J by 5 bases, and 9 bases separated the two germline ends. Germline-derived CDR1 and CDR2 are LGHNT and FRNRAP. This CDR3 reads CASGLDVGDQPQHF. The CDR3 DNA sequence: TGTGCTAGTGGTTTGGATGTTGGGGATCAGCCCCAGCATTTT.

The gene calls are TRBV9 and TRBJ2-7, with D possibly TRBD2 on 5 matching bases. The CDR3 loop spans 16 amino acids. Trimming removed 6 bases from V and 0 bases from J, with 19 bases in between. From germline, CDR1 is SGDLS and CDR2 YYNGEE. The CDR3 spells CASIPKLPGSSYEQYF. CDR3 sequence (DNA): TGTGCCAGCATCCCCAAATTACCGGGATCCTCCTACGAGCAGTACTTC.

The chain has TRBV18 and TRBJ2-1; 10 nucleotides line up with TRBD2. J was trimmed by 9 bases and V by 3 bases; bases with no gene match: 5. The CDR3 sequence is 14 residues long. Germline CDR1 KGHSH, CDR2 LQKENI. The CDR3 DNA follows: TGTGCCAGCTCACCTGCTAGCGGGAGTTTTGAGCAGTTCTTC. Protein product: CASSPASGSFEQFF.

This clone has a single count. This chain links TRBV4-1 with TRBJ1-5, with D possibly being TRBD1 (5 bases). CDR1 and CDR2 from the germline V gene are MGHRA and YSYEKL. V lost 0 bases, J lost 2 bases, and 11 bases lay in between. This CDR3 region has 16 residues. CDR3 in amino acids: CASSQDGTPGNQPQHF. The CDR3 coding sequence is TGCGCCAGCAGCCAAGATGGGACTCCGGGCAATCAGCCCCAGCATTTT.

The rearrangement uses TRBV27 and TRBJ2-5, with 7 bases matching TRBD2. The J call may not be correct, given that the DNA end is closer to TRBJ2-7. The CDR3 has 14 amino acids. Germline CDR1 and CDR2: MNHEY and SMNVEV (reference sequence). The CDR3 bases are TGTGCCAGCAGTTTGGGAGGGCAGTTGTACGAGCAGTACTTC. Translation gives CASSLGGQLYEQYF.